This TCR beta chain was sequenced in a study of T cells in Graves' hyperthyroidism and ophthalmopathy. About the study: At initial diagnosis, before any treatment had begun, peripheral blood was obtained.

The table lists this clonotype with a few counts. Amplified TCR beta CDR3 regions derived from RNA transcripts. The TCR CDR3 was amplified in a first-round RT-PCR using the HTBI primer set. Via MiXCR, TCRdb re-called the multiplex PCR reads, giving one row per CDR3 protein. The sample yields a few hundred thousand distinct CDR3 sequences, about 25% seen once. The germline CDR1 and CDR2 sequences are SGHVS and FNYEAQ. This CDR3 is 15 amino acids long. The V end was cut by 1 base, the J end by 1 base, with 11 bases between. The sequence was obtained from a man aged 45 to 65 with Graves' hyperthyroidism. The sample consisted of blood. The gene calls are TRBV7-6 and TRBJ2-7; D not certain. DNA for the CDR3: TGTGCCAGCAGCTTAGTTATAGGTCCGTCCTACGAGCAGTACTTC. Amino acids: CASSLVIGPSYEQYF.